The T cell receptor beta chain described here comes from a study of T cells in localized non-small cell lung cancer (TCRdb year 2020). Notes on the research overall: The study analyzed T cell repertoires of hundreds of early-stage NSCLC patients, comparing tumors and uninvolved tumor-adjacent lungs. NSCLC patients had a mean age of roughly 69 years, and 129 were male and some 98 female. The cohort consisted of around 250 treatment-naive NSCLC patients whose localized lung tumors had been resected.

Details on this clone: Its antigen is unknown. Per-base quality was not reported, and no clone a single base away is much larger than it.

TCR beta CDR3 regions were sequenced from DNA using the immunoSEQ Assay. Processing in the source paper ran as follows. T cell density was computed as TCR beta template counts normalized to usable DNA estimated by amplifying housekeeping genes. Using the preseqR package, richness was estimated by extrapolating to 120,000 templates for tissue samples and 400,000 templates for PBMC samples. Clonality was calculated as one minus Pielou's evenness. Tissue-enriched TCRs were identified by differential abundance testing using productive amino-acid clonotypes, minimum total count 5 and alpha 0.1. The Jaccard Index and the Morisita Overlap Index were used to measure repertoire overlap between compartments. GLIPH grouped TCR beta CDR3s together with public tetramer-defined viral CDR3s, and a viral motif had to include at least three viral sequences and show V-gene enrichment. The clones in this table, taken by TCRdb from immuneACCESS, are in-frame only. Not every clone is retained; where verified, under half of the shortfall comes from an unresolved V gene, and the cause of the rest is unknown. The D gene and trimming were derived from the DNA, and the V and J assignments and clone size from that table. The table for this sample lists some 140,000 clones; more than 70% of them were counted only once. Together, the top ten hold approximately 1.5% of the sample.

V ends up 4 bases short and J 3 bases short, with an unmatched junction base count of 6. The CDR3 sequence holds 14 residues, the cysteine and phenylalanine included. CDR3 DNA is the only sequence kept; it has 42 bases, read in frame from the first base. At diagnosis, peripheral blood, uninvolved tumor-adjacent lung and tumor were collected and were preserved as a mix of fresh-frozen and FFPE material. For TCR repertoire profiling, blood samples were analyzed in the form of peripheral blood mononuclear cells. Broad study findings and their caveats: Because multi-region sequencing of the tumors was not done, intratumor heterogeneity could not be ruled out. A median of about 53 of the top 100 tumor clones were detected in paired uninvolved adjacent lung, and around 27 of these tumor clones were also found among the top 100 clones of the paired uninvolved adjacent lung. Because of the exploratory design, TCR variables were selected using unadjusted p-values without false-discovery rate correction. Uninvolved tumor-adjacent lung showed the highest T cell clonality, higher than tumor, which suggests more focused antigenic responses in the uninvolved tumor-adjacent lung. Higher T cell density in blood was associated with longer overall survival, whereas higher clonality in adjacent lung was associated with shorter survival.

The V and J genes are TRBV5-3 and TRBJ1-1; the junction holds 7 bases that match TRBD1. TRBV5-3 is given ORF status, its function remaining uncertain. This receptor was identified in a female donor aged 60 or older with stage I lung adenocarcinoma. Sequenced material: peripheral blood, taken before any cancer treatment. The nucleotide sequence reads as follows: TGTGCCAGAAGCAACTACACAGGGGACACTGAAGCTTTCTTT. Its coded protein is CARSNYTGDTEAFF.